The following is a TCR beta chain sequence with its context. The data were taken from a study of blood T cell repertoires in COVID-19. The repertoire was sequenced with immunoSEQ multiplex PCR; TCRdb's copy has only in-frame clones and lacks some. This sample has a few hundred thousand clones, with 70% to 90% found just once. Germline CDR1 is MRHNA and CDR2 is SNTAGT. The CDR3 extends over 15 amino acids. Trimming removed 6 bases from V and 3 bases from J; junction bases left unmatched: 8. The source material was PBMCs or T cells enriched from blood (not recorded which). The TCR originated in a woman aged 50 to 65 who had recovered from COVID-19. V and J are TRBV6-4 and TRBJ2-7, with 10 nucleotides matching TRBD1. The CDR3: CASRHPGQGNYEQYF. The CDR3 DNA reads TGTGCCAGCAGGCATCCGGGACAGGGGAACTACGAGCAGTACTTC.